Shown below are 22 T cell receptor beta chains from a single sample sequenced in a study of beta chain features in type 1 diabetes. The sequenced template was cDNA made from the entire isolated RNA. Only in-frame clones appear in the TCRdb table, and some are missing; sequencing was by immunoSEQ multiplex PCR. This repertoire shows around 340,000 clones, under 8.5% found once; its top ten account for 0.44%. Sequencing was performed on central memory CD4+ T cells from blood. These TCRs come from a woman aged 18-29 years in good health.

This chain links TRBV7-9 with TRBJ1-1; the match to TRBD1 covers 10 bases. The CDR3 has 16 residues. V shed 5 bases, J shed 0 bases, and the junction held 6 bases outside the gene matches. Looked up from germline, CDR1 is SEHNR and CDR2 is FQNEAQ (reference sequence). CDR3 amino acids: CASSPRQGAMNTEAFF. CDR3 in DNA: TGTGCCAGCAGCCCAAGACAGGGGGCAATGAACACTGAAGCTTTCTTT.

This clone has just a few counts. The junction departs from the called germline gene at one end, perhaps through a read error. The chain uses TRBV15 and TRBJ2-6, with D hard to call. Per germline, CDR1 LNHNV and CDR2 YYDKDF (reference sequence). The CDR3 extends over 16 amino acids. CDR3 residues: CATSRGITSGPNVLTF. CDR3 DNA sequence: TGTGCCACCAGCAGGGGAATCACCTCTGGGCCCAACGTCCTGACTTTC.

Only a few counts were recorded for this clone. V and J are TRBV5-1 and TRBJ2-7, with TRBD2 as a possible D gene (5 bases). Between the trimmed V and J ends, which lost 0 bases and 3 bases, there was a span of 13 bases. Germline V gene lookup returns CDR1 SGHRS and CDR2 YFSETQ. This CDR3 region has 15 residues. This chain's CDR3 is CASSLEAQRSYEQYF. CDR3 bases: TGCGCCAGCAGCTTGGAGGCCCAGCGGAGCTACGAGCAGTACTTC.

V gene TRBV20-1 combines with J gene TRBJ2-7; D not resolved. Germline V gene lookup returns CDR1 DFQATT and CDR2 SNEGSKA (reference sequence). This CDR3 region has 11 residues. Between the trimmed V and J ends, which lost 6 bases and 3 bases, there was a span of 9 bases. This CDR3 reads CSAKDNYEQYF. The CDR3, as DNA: TGCAGTGCAAAAGACAACTACGAGCAGTACTTC.

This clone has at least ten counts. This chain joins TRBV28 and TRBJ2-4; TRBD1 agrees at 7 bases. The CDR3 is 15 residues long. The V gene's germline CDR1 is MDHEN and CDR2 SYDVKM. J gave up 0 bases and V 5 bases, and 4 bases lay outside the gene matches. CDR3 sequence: CASSRQGSAKNIQYF. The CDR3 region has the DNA TGTGCCAGCAGTCGACAGGGATCAGCCAAAAACATTCAGTACTTC.

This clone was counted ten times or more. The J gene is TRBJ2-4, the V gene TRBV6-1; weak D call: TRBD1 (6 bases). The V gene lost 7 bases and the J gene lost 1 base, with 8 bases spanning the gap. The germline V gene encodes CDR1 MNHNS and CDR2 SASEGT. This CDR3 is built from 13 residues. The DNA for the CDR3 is TGTGCCAGCACAGGGGTTGCCAAAAACATTCAGTACTTC. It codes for CASTGVAKNIQYF.

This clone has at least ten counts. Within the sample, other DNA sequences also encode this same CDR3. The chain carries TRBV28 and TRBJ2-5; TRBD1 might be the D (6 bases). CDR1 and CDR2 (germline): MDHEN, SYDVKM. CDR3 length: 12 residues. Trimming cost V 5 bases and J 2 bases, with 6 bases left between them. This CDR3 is CASSRGQETQYF. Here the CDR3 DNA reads TGTGCCAGCAGTAGGGGGCAAGAGACCCAGTACTTC.

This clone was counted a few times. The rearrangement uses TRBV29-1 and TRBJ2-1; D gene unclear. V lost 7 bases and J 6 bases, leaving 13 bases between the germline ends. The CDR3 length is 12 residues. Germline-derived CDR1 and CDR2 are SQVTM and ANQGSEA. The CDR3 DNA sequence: TGCAGCGCAGCTGCGCCCCCCAATGAGCAGTTCTTC. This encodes CSAAAPPNEQFF.

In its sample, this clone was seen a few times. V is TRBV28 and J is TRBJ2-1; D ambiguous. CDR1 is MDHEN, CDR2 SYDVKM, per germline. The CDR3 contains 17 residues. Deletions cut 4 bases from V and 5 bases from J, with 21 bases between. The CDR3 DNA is TGTGCCAGCAGTTCTATGGCGAGTTTTTGGGGTGACAATGAGCAGTTCTTC. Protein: CASSSMASFWGDNEQFF.

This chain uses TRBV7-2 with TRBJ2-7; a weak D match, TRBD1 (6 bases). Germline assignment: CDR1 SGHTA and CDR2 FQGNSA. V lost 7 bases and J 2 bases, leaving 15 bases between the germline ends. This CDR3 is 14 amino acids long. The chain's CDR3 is CASTSSRGPYEQYF. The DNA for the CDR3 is TGTGCCAGCACCTCCTCCAGGGGTCCCTACGAGCAGTACTTC.

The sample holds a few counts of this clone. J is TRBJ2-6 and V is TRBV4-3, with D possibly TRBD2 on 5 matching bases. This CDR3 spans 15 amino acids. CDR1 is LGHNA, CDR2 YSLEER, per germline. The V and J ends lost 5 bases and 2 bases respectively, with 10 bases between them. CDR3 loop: CASSVRGPGANVLTF. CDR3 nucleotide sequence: TGCGCCAGCAGCGTACGGGGTCCTGGGGCCAACGTCCTGACTTTC.

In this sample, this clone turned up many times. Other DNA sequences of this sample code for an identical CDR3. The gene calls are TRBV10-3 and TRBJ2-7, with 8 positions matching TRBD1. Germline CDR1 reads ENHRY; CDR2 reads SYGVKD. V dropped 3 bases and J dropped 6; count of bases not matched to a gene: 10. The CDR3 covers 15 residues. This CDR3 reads CAISDRGGQAGEQYF. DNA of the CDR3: TGTGCCATCAGTGACCGAGGGGGACAGGCTGGCGAGCAGTACTTC.

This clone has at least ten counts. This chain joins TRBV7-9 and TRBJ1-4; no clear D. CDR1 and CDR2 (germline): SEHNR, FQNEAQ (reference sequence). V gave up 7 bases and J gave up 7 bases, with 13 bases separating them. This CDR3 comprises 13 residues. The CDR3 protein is CASTIIGSEKLFF. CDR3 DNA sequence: TGTGCCAGCACCATTATTGGTAGTGAAAAACTGTTTTTT.

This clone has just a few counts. In DNA, the CDR3 is TGTGCCAGCAGCTTACCAGGGACATACAATGAGCAGTTCTTC. Residues: CASSLPGTYNEQFF. The V and J genes are TRBV11-2 and TRBJ2-1, with a possible D match to TRBD1 (6 bases). The V gene lost 2 bases and the J gene lost 4 bases, with 9 bases spanning the gap. This CDR3 contains 14 residues. Germline assignment: CDR1 SGHAT and CDR2 FQNNGV. Complete variable domain (other parts from reference TRBV11-2 and TRBJ2-1): EAGVAQSPRYKIIEKRQSVAFWCNPISGHATLYWYQQILGQGPKLLIQFQNNGVVDDSQLPKDRFSAERLKGVDSTLKIQPAKLEDSAVYLCASSLPGTYNEQFFGPGTRLTVL.

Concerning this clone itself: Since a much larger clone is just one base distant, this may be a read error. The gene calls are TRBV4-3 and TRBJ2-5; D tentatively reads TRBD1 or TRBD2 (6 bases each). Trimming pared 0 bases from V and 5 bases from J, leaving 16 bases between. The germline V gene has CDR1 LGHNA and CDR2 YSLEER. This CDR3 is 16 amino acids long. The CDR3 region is CASSQEGAQGRETQYF. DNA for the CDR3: TGCGCCAGCAGCCAAGAGGGGGCGCAGGGGAGGGAGACCCAGTACTTC.

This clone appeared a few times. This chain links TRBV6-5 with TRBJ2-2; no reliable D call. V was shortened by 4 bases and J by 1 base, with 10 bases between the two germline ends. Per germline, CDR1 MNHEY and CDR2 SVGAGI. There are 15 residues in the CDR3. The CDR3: CASSLKALNTGELFF. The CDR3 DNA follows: TGTGCCAGCAGTTTAAAGGCACTGAACACCGGGGAGCTGTTTTTT.

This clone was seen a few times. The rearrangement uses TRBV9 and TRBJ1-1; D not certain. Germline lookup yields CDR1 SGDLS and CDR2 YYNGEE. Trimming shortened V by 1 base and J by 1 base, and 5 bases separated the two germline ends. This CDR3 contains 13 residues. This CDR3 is CASSVNTNTEAFF. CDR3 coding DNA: TGTGCCAGCAGCGTAAATACGAACACTGAAGCTTTCTTT.

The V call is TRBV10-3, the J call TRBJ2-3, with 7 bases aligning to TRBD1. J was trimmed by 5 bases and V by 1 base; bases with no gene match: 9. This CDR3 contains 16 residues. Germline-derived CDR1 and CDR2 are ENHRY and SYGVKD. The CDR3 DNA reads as TGTGCCATCAGTGAGTTAAGGGGGCAGGCCGGAGATACGCAGTATTTT. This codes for CAISELRGQAGDTQYF.

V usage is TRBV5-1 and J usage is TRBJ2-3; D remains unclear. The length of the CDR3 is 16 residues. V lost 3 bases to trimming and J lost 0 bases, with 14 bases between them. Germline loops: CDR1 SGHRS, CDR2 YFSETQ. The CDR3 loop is CASSSAMVTSTDTQYF. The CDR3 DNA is TGCGCCAGCAGCTCCGCCATGGTAACTAGCACAGATACGCAGTATTTT.

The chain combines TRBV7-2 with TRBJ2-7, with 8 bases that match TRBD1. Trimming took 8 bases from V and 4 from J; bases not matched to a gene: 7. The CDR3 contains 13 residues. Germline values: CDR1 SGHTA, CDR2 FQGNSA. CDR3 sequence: CASGQGASYEQYF. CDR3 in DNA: TGTGCCAGCGGGCAGGGGGCTTCGTACGAGCAGTACTTC.

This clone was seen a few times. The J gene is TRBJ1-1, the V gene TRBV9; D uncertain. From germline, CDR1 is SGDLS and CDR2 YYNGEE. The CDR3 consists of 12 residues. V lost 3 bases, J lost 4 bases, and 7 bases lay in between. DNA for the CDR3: TGTGCCAGCAGCGCTTACGGCACTGAAGCTTTCTTT. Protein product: CASSAYGTEAFF. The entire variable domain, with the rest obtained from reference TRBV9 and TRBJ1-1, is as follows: DSGVTQTPKHLITATGQRVTLRCSPRSGDLSVYWYQQSLDQGLQFLIQYYNGEERAKGNILERFSAQQFPDLHSELNLSSLELGDSALYFCASSAYGTEAFFGQGTRLTVV.

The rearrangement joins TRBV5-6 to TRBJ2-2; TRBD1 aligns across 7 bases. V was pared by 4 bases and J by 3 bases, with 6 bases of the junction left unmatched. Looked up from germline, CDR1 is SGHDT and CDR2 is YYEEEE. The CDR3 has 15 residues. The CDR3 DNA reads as TGTGCCAGCAGCCAAGGGGGCTTGGACACCGGGGAGCTGTTTTTT. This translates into CASSQGGLDTGELFF. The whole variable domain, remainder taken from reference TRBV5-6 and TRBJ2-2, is DAGVTQSPTHLIKTRGQQVTLRCSPKSGHDTVSWYQQALGQGPQFIFQYYEEEERQRGNFPDRFSGHQFPNYSSELNVNALLLGDSALYLCASSQGGLDTGELFFGEGSRLTVL.